Shown below are 23 T cell receptor beta chains from a single sample sequenced in a study of molecular identifiers for immune sequencing clone quantification. From the PCR reads, TCRdb called clonotypes with MiXCR, one entry per CDR3 protein. The sample lists 490,000 or so distinct CDR3 sequences, approximately 25% seen once, with 0.76% in the top ten. The sample consisted of naive CD8+ T cells from blood, with Jurkat cell RNA spiked in. Documented subset: FACS-sorted CD8+CD4-CCR7+CD45RA+ naive T cells. The receptors stem from a human donor in good health. Some libraries in this study had Jurkat cell RNA spiked in.

This clonotype showed up many times. The gene calls are TRBV7-9 and TRBJ1-1; 9 bases align to TRBD1. With 1 base clipped from V and 12 bases from J, the junction kept 3 bases outside the gene matches. Germline V gene sequence: CDR1 SEHNR, CDR2 FQNEAQ (reference sequence). This CDR3 comprises 12 residues. For the CDR3, the DNA is TGTGCCAGCAGCTTAGGGACAGGGGAGACTTTCTTT. Translating it yields CASSLGTGETFF.

There are a few counts of this clonotype. The chain has TRBV27 and TRBJ2-7; the D gene is possibly TRBD1 (6 bases). CDR3 length: 15 amino acids. The V end was cut by 8 bases, the J end by 6 bases, with 23 bases between. From germline, CDR1 is MNHEY and CDR2 SMNVEV (reference sequence). The CDR3 reads CASSSGGQRYFEQYF. CDR3 bases: TGTGCCAGCTCATCAGGCGGACAGCGATATTTCGAGCAGTACTTC.

This clonotype was counted ten times or more. The genes are TRBV7-9 and TRBJ2-5, with D maybe TRBD2 (5 bases). The length of the CDR3 is 15 residues. Trimming removed 5 bases at V and 2 bases at J, with 15 bases between. Germline-derived CDR1 and CDR2 are SEHNR and FQNEAQ (reference sequence). The CDR3 bases are TGTGCCAGCAGCCAGCAGGACTCATCACAAGAGACCCAGTACTTC. Translated, it gives CASSQQDSSQETQYF.

This clonotype showed up many times. The chain couples TRBV28 to TRBJ2-4; perhaps TRBD2 as D (5 bases). Germline CDR1 is MDHEN and CDR2 is SYDVKM. V lost 5 bases and J lost 10, with 12 bases in between. The CDR3 is 12 amino acids. For the CDR3, the DNA is TGTGCCAGCAGTCCCGCCGGGGATATTCAGTACTTC. Translation: CASSPAGDIQYF. Combining the CDR3 with reference TRBV28 and TRBJ2-4 gives the whole variable domain DVKVTQSSRYLVKRTGEKVFLECVQDMDHENMFWYRQDPGLGLRLIYFSYDVKMKEKGDIPEGYSVSREKKERFSLILESASTNQTSMYLCASSPAGDIQYFGAGTRLSVL.

A word on this clonotype: This clone may be a read error of a much larger clone one base away. This chain uses TRBV5-1 with TRBJ2-7; 7 nucleotides align to TRBD2. The CDR3 has 15 amino acids. Per germline, CDR1 SGHRS and CDR2 YFSETQ. CDR3 region: CASRGDYSGDYGQYF. The CDR3 DNA is TGCGCCAGCAGAGGTGACTACTCGGGGGACTACGGGCAGTACTTC.

A note on this clonotype: A much larger clone lies one base from this, so it may be a read error. The gene calls are TRBV4-3 and TRBJ1-5; no definite D call. The CDR3 spans 15 residues. CDR1 is LGHNA and CDR2 is YSLEER in the germline V gene. CDR3 sequence: CAGSQELGSNQPQHF. CDR3 nucleotides: TGCGCCGGCAGCCAAGAATTAGGTAGCAATCAGCCCCAGCATTTT.

On this clonotype: This likely comes from a read error, as the CDR3 has no conserved phenylalanine or tryptophan at its end. The DNA of the CDR3 is TGCGCCAGCAGCCAGAACAGGGCATCGGGAAACACCATATATTCT. It specifies CASSQNRASGNTIYS. The J gene is TRBJ1-3, the V gene TRBV4-3; weak D call: TRBD1 (6 bases). Germline V lookup: CDR1 LGHNA, CDR2 YSLEER. The CDR3 consists of 15 residues. V lost 3 bases and J 4 bases, leaving 13 bases between the germline ends.

Notes on this clonotype: A much larger clone differs from this one at a single base, so this may be a read error. This chain uses TRBV5-6 with TRBJ2-7; possible D gene TRBD1, 6 bases. Per the germline V gene, CDR1 is SGHDT and CDR2 is YYEEEE. This CDR3 comprises 15 residues. DNA for the CDR3: TGTGCCAGCAGCTTATCCGGGACACATTCCTACGCGCAGTACTTC. Protein product: CASSLSGTHSYAQYF.

The chain links TRBV27 to TRBJ2-3; D gene unclear. The CDR3 has 16 residues. Between the trimmed V and J ends, which lost 3 bases and 0 bases, there was a span of 13 bases. Per germline, CDR1 MNHEY and CDR2 SMNVEV (reference sequence). CDR3 bases: TGTGCCAGCAGTTTGTCGAGTGGTGCTAGCACAGATACGCAGTATTTT. Translation gives CASSLSSGASTDTQYF.

A note on this clonotype: A much bigger clone sits one base away, suggesting this may be a read error. Here the CDR3 DNA reads TGTGCCAGCAGTTCCGGTGGAGGGGACTCTTCACTAGCGAAACACAGCACAGATACGCAGTATTTT. It is translated as CASSSGGGDSSLAKHSTDTQYF. The chain recombines TRBV12-3 or TRBV12-4 with TRBJ2-3; 7 nucleotides line up with TRBD2. The CDR3 totals 22 residues. V lost 4 bases, J lost 0 bases, and 25 bases stayed unmatched.

Of note for this clonotype: A much larger clone differs from this one at a single base, so this may be a read error. The CDR3, as DNA: TGTGCCAGCAGACGCAGGGGCGAGGCCCAGTACTTC. Protein: CASRRRGEAQYF. This rearrangement joins TRBV6-5 to TRBJ2-5, with TRBD1 as a possible D gene (6 bases). The CDR3 runs 12 residues. V lost 6 bases to trimming and J lost 9 bases, with 14 bases between them. Germline CDR1 is MNHEY and CDR2 is SVGAGI.

The table lists this clonotype with a few counts. The chain joins TRBV3-1 to TRBJ1-1; D ambiguous. The CDR3 sequence is 15 residues long. Looked up from germline, CDR1 is LGHDT and CDR2 is YNNKEL (reference sequence). Trimming shortened V by 4 bases and J by 6 bases, and 18 bases separated the two germline ends. In DNA, the CDR3 is TGTGCCAGCAGCCCGCCTTACGAGAATGTAGCTGAAGCTTTCTTT. It encodes CASSPPYENVAEAFF.

The chain combines TRBV6-2 or TRBV6-3 with TRBJ1-5; D is unclear. V was shortened by 6 bases and J by 5 bases, with 20 bases between the two germline ends. This CDR3 has 16 amino acids. Germline lookup yields CDR1 MNHEY and CDR2 SVGEGT. The CDR3, as DNA: TGTGCCAGCAGGCCGTTATGGGTCCTTGTCGATCAGCCCCAGCATTTT. Protein product: CASRPLWVLVDQPQHF.

The chain carries TRBV9 and TRBJ2-3; D might be TRBD2 (6 bases). Germline-derived CDR1 and CDR2 are SGDLS and YYNGEE. With 3 bases removed from V and 3 bases from J, the gap between germline ends came to 14 bases. The CDR3 spans 15 residues. The CDR3 protein is CASSADGSGTDTQYF. The CDR3 nucleotides are TGTGCCAGCAGCGCCGACGGGAGTGGTACAGATACGCAGTATTTT.

The chain carries TRBV9 and TRBJ2-2; 8 positions match TRBD1. Trimming removed 3 bases from V and 2 bases from J; junction bases left unmatched: 15. Germline V gene data show CDR1 as SGDLS and CDR2 as YYNGEE. This CDR3 comprises 19 residues. The CDR3 DNA follows: TGTGCCAGCAGCGGAGAGGACAGGGTAGGCATCTATAACACCGGGGAGCTGTTTTTT. Translation: CASSGEDRVGIYNTGELFF.

This chain joins TRBV7-9 and TRBJ1-6; possibly TRBD1 for D (5 bases). This CDR3 is 18 amino acids long. In germline, CDR1 is SEHNR, CDR2 FQNEAQ (reference sequence). V was cut by 2 bases and J by 0 bases, with 14 bases left in between. The CDR3 DNA follows: TGTGCCAGCAGCTTAAGACAGCCTGATAGCTCCTATAATTCACCCCTCCACTTT. Amino acids: CASSLRQPDSSYNSPLHF.

With respect to this clonotype: A much more abundant neighbour one base away suggests this may be a read error. The chain employs TRBV7-9 and TRBJ2-7; TRBD1 aligns across 8 bases. Germline-derived CDR1 and CDR2 are SEHNR and FQNEAQ (reference sequence). The CDR3 has 13 amino acids. CDR3 sequence (DNA): TGTGCCAGCAGAAACAACAGGGGGTACGCGCAGTACTTC. It translates to CASRNNRGYAQYF. The full variable domain, completed using reference TRBV7-9 and TRBJ2-7, is DTGVSQNPRHKITKRGQNVTFRCDPISEHNRLYWYRQTLGQGPEFLTYFQNEAQLEKSRLLSDRFSAERPKGSFSTLEIQRTEQGDSAMYLCASRNNRGYAQYFGPGTRLTVT.

At least ten counts were recorded for this clonotype. The V gene is TRBV30, the J gene TRBJ2-1; D is unresolved. V was pared by 0 bases and J by 3 bases, with 6 bases between. This CDR3 has 13 residues. Germline V CDR1 and CDR2: GTSNPN, SVGIG (reference sequence). CDR3 sequence: CAWSVSVYNEQFF. CDR3 nucleotides: TGTGCCTGGAGTGTCTCTGTCTACAATGAGCAGTTCTTC.

Points on this clonotype: A much larger clone lies a single base off, so this may be a read error. The chain couples TRBV28 to TRBJ2-7; perhaps TRBD2 as D (5 bases). The V end was cut by 11 bases, the J end by 0 bases, with 14 bases between. The CDR3 is 13 amino acids. CDR1 is MDHEN, CDR2 SYDVKM, per germline. The CDR3 spells CAGEGLNSYEQYF. The CDR3 DNA reads as TGTGCCGGCGAGGGCCTGAACTCCTACGAGCAGTACTTC.

As for this clonotype: A read error may be the cause here, since a much bigger clone is one base away. CDR3 sequence (DNA): TGTGCCAGCAGTTTAGCAGCGGCAGAGCCCCAGCATTTT. Protein product: CASSLAAAEPQHF. The chain employs TRBV12-3 or TRBV12-4 and TRBJ1-5; D unclear. The CDR3 is made up of 13 amino acids. V gave up 0 bases and J gave up 8 bases, with 8 bases separating them.

A word on this clonotype: This CDR3 is missing its conserved last phenylalanine or tryptophan, likely due to a read error. The V and J genes are TRBV5-4 and TRBJ1-1; TRBD1 might be the D (6 bases). Trimming removed 3 bases from V and 6 bases from J, with 9 bases in between. This CDR3 is built from 12 residues. Germline assignment: CDR1 SGHNT and CDR2 YYREEE (reference sequence). The CDR3 loop reads CASSWGQSEAFS. CDR3 sequence (DNA): TGTGCCAGCAGCTGGGGACAATCTGAAGCTTTCTCT.

Concerning this clonotype: A read error may explain this, as a much larger clone is one base away. CDR3 in DNA: TGTGCCAGCAGCTCGTGGACAGAAAACACTGAAGCTTTCTTT. It codes for CASSSWTENTEAFF. The chain uses TRBV6-1 and TRBJ1-1, with a tentative D call TRBD1 (6 bases). V gave up 6 bases and J gave up 2 bases, with 13 bases separating them. Germline V gene data show CDR1 as MNHNS and CDR2 as SASEGT. The CDR3 totals 14 residues.

This clonotype turned up a few times. V and J are TRBV7-6 and TRBJ1-6, with D perhaps TRBD1 (6 bases). Trimming stripped 1 base from V and 6 bases from J, with 16 bases between. Per the germline V gene, CDR1 is SGHVS and CDR2 is FNYEAQ. The CDR3 runs 17 residues. The CDR3 bases are TGTGCCAGCAGCTTAGACCAGGGGTGGGCTGGTAATTCACCCCTCCACTTT. Its translation is CASSLDQGWAGNSPLHF. Variable domain in full (rest from reference TRBV7-6 and TRBJ1-6): GAGVSQSPRYKVTKRGQDVALRCDPISGHVSLYWYRQALGQGPEFLTYFNYEAQQDKSGLPNDRFSAERPEGSISTLTIQRTEQRDSAMYRCASSLDQGWAGNSPLHFGNGTRLTVT.